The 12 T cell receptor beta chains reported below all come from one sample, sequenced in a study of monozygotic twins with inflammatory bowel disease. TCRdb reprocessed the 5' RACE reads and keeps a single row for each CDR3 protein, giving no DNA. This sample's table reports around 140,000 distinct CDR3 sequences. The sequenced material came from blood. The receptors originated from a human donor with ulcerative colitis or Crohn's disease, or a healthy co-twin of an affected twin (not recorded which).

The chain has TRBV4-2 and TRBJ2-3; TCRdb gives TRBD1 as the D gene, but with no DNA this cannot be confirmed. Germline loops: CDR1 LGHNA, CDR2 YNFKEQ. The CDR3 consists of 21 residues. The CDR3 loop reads CASSQVRGQGAGFSQGSTQYF.

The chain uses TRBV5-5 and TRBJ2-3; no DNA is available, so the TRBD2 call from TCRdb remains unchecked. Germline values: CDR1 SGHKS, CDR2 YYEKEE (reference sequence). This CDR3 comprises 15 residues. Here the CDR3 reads CASSSGGRAQDTQYF.

The CDR3 region is CASSLRQGATGELFF. This chain connects TRBV5-1 to TRBJ2-2; lacking DNA, the TRBD1 call made by TCRdb goes unchecked. The CDR3 extends over 15 amino acids. Per germline, CDR1 SGHRS and CDR2 YFSETQ.

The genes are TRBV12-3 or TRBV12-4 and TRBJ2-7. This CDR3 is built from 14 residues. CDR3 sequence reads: CASSRTGSSYEQYF.

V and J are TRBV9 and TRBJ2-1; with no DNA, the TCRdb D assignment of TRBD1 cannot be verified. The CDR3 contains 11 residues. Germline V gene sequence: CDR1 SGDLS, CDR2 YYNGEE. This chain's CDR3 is CASEERQKQFF. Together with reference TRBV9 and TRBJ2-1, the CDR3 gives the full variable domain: DSGVTQTPKHLITATGQRVTLRCSPRSGDLSVYWYQQSLDQGLQFLIQYYNGEERAKGNILERFSAQQFPDLHSELNLSSLELGDSALYFCASEERQKQFFGPGTRLTVL.

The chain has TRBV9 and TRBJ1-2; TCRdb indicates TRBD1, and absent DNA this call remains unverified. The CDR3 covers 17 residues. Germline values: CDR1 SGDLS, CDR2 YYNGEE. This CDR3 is CASSANDQGDLNYGYTF.

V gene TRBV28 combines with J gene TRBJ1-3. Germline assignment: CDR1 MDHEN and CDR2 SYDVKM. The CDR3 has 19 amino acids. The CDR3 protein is CASSLFSFSARLSGNTIYF.

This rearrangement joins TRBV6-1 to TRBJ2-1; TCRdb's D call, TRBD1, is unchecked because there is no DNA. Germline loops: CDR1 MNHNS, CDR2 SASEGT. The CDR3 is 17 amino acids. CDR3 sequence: CASSRTGPAQEPSPEFF.

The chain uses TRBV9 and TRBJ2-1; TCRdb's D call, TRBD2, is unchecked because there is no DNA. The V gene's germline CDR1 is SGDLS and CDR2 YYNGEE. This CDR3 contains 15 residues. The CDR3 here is CASSAASGSGNEQFF.

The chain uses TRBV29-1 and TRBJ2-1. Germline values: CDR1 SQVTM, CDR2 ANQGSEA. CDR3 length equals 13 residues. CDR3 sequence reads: CSGIADLYNEQFF.

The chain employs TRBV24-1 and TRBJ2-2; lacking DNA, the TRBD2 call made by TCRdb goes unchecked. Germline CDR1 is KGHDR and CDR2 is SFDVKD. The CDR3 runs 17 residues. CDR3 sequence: CATSDAGLAGEHGELFF.

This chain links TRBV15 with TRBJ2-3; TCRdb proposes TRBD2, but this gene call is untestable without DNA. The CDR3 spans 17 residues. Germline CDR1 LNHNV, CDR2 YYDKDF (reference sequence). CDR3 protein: CATSLPGLAGGPDTQYF.